Listed below are T cell receptor beta chains from one sample, sequenced in a study of blood T cell repertoires in COVID-19. Assay used: immunoSEQ multiplex PCR; TCRdb lists only in-frame clones, some missing. The table includes around 50,000 clones, 82% detected once. The sample was peripheral blood. These TCRs come from a woman aged 55-70 years with acute or convalescent COVID-19. CDR3s include the opening cysteine and the closing phenylalanine or tryptophan. The D gene is left open where the match is weak. A row's size may be missing; if present it is once, few, many or a size class.

v_call	d_call	clone_size	j_call	cdr3_nt	cdr3_aa
TRBV7-2	-	-	TRBJ1-6	TGTGCCAGCAGCCCTAGGAAAAGCGATTCACCCCTCCACTTT	CASSPRKSDSPLHF
TRBV18	TRBD2	-	TRBJ2-1	TGTGCCAGCTCACCCACACTAGCGGACCTCTACAATGAGCAGTTCTTC	CASSPTLADLYNEQFF
TRBV14	-	-	TRBJ2-1	TGTGCCAGCAGGCTCCAAGGAAGGGGTGAGCAGTTCTTC	CASRLQGRGEQFF
TRBV19	-	-	TRBJ1-3	TGTGCCACCACCCCGCGGCAGCAGGGAAACACCATATATTTT	CATTPRQQGNTIYF
TRBV4-1	-	-	TRBJ2-7	TGCGCCAGCAGCCAAACTGGTAATAGCGAGCTCTACGAGCAGTACTTC	CASSQTGNSELYEQYF
TRBV5-1	TRBD1	-	TRBJ2-1	TGCGCCAGCAGCCCCACAGGGGCCCACAATGAGCAGTTCTTC	CASSPTGAHNEQFF
TRBV5-1	-	-	TRBJ2-7	TGCGCCAGCAGCTTGGCTATAGGGGGCGAGCAGTACTTC	CASSLAIGGEQYF
TRBV27	TRBD1	few	TRBJ1-2	TGTGCCAGCAGCCGGGACAGGGGGAGGTATGGCTACACCTTC	CASSRDRGRYGYTF
TRBV10-3	-	few	TRBJ1-2	TGTGCCATCAGTGATCAAAGGGGCGCTAACTATGGCTACACCTTC	CAISDQRGANYGYTF
TRBV7-2	-	-	TRBJ1-2	TGTGCCAGCAAGAAACAGGGCCTCTATGGCTACACCTTC	CASKKQGLYGYTF
TRBV2	TRBD1	-	TRBJ2-5	TGTGCCAGCAGTGAACTGGGACAGCAAGAGACCCAGTACTTC	CASSELGQQETQYF
TRBV5-1	TRBD1	-	TRBJ1-1	TGCGCCAGCAGCCCCGGACAGGAGAACACTGAAGCTTTCTTT	CASSPGQENTEAFF
TRBV7-8	TRBD2	once	TRBJ2-1	TGTGCCAGCAGCCATGGACTAGCGGGGGAGTCTAGGAATGAGCAGTTCTTC	CASSHGLAGESRNEQFF
TRBV12-5	TRBD2	few	TRBJ2-3	TGTGCTAGTCTCCGCGGGGGTTACACAGATACGCAGTATTTT	CASLRGGYTDTQYF
TRBV4-3	-	-	TRBJ2-2	TGCGCCAGCAGCCAAGAGAGACTACCGAACACCGGGGAGCTGTTTTTT	CASSQERLPNTGELFF
TRBV5-1	-	-	TRBJ2-7	TGCGCCAGCAGCTTAGGGTGGGGGCAGTACGAGCAGTACTTC	CASSLGWGQYEQYF
TRBV9	TRBD2	-	TRBJ2-3	TGTGCCAGCAGCGTACCTAGCGGGGGTTCAGATACGCAGTATTTT	CASSVPSGGSDTQYF
TRBV6-5	-	-	TRBJ2-3	TGTGCCAGCAGTTACTCGATACAGCAAACCACAGATACGCAGTATTTT	CASSYSIQQTTDTQYF
TRBV6-5	-	-	TRBJ2-7	TGTGCCAGCAGTTACGACAGGCTGGGAGAGCAGTACTTC	CASSYDRLGEQYF
TRBV30	-	few	TRBJ1-1	TGTGCCTGGAGTATCACAGGGTTCGAAGCTTTCTTT	CAWSITGFEAFF
TRBV7-9	-	-	TRBJ1-3	TGTGCCAGCAGCCGAATATCCGGGGTGAATTCTGGAAACACCATATATTTT	CASSRISGVNSGNTIYF
TRBV12-3/TRBV12-4	TRBD1	-	TRBJ2-7	TGTGCCAGCAGCGGACAGGACTACGAGCAGTACTTC	CASSGQDYEQYF
TRBV18	TRBD1	-	TRBJ1-5	TGTGCCAGCTCACAGGACAGGGTTGGCAATCAGCCCCAGCATTTT	CASSQDRVGNQPQHF
TRBV2	-	-	TRBJ2-3	TGTGCCAGCAGTGTCGGGTCACGCACAGATACGCAGTATTTT	CASSVGSRTDTQYF
TRBV19	-	once	TRBJ1-1	TGTGCCAGTAGTATAAGGCCTCCCGGGAGCACTGAAGCTTTCTTT	CASSIRPPGSTEAFF
TRBV25-1	TRBD2	-	TRBJ2-1	TGTGCCAGCAGTGAAAGGGCTAGCGGCTACAATGAGCAGTTCTTC	CASSERASGYNEQFF
TRBV7-3	-	-	TRBJ1-5	TGTGCCAGCAGCTTAAACAGGGCGGGTCAGCCCCAGCATTTT	CASSLNRAGQPQHF
TRBV19	TRBD1	few	TRBJ1-2	TGTGCCAGTAGTATAAATGTAGCAGGGGGCCTTGGCTACACCTTC	CASSINVAGGLGYTF
TRBV5-5	-	-	TRBJ1-1	TGTGCCAGCAGCTTGCTGTCCGGAGGAGTTCGGACTGAAGCTTTCTTT	CASSLLSGGVRTEAFF
TRBV5-1	TRBD1	few	TRBJ1-2	TGCGCCAGCAGCCCACAGGGGGACTATGGCTACACCTTC	CASSPQGDYGYTF
TRBV6-5	-	-	TRBJ2-7	TGTGCCAGCAGTTATGGAGGGGCGAGCTACGAGCAGTACTTC	CASSYGGASYEQYF
TRBV18	-	-	TRBJ2-2	TGTGCCAGCTCCCAACGGGAGTCCACCGGGGAGCTGTTTTTT	CASSQRESTGELFF
TRBV11-2	-	-	TRBJ1-6	TGTGCCAGCAGCGGGGGGGCGCAAAATTCACCCCTCCACTTT	CASSGGAQNSPLHF
TRBV10-3	TRBD1	-	TRBJ1-2	TGTGCCATCAGTACAGGGGGTGGCTACACCTTC	CAISTGGGYTF
TRBV3-1/TRBV3-2	-	-	TRBJ1-1	TGTGCCAGCAGCCAAGTCAACAGAATAAGTGAAGCTTTCTTT	CASSQVNRISEAFF
TRBV18	-	-	TRBJ1-2	TGTGCCAGCTCACCGTCTCTTTCACAGGGAGACTATGGCTACACCTTC	CASSPSLSQGDYGYTF
TRBV7-2	TRBD1	-	TRBJ2-2	TGTGCCAGCAGCACCCTAGCCGGGACAGGGCTGTTTTTT	CASSTLAGTGLFF
TRBV15	-	-	TRBJ1-5	TGTGCCACCAGCCAGGCCCGGGGGTTAAGCAATCAGCCCCAGCATTTT	CATSQARGLSNQPQHF
TRBV30	TRBD1	-	TRBJ1-6	TGTGCCTGGAAAACCGGGACAGGGGGTAATTCACCCCTCCACTTT	CAWKTGTGGNSPLHF
TRBV6-5	TRBD1	few	TRBJ2-7	TGTGCCAGCCAGGGACAGGGCTACGAGCAGTACTTC	CASQGQGYEQYF
TRBV7-8	-	-	TRBJ1-1	TGTGCCAGCAGCGTACTCCCAGGGGAGAACACTGAAGCTTTCTTT	CASSVLPGENTEAFF
TRBV5-6	TRBD1	-	TRBJ2-2	TGTGCCAGCAGCTCGGGACAGGGGATTCACGGGGAGCTGTTTTTT	CASSSGQGIHGELFF
TRBV5-1	TRBD2	-	TRBJ2-7	TGCGCCAGCAGCTTGCGGGGGGACTACGAGCAGTACTTC	CASSLRGDYEQYF
TRBV24-1	-	-	TRBJ1-5	TGTGCCACCAGTGATGGAGGGCTAGGTGCCCAGCCCCAGCATTTT	CATSDGGLGAQPQHF
TRBV11-2	-	-	TRBJ2-5	TGTGCCAGCAGCAAGGACAGCCGCCAAGAGACCCAGTACTTC	CASSKDSRQETQYF
TRBV19	-	-	TRBJ2-7	TGTGCCAGTAGTATCGGCAGGGTAGGCGAGCAGTACTTC	CASSIGRVGEQYF
TRBV15	-	once	TRBJ1-1	TGTGCCACCAGCAGAGATGTGTACAGGGAAGCTTTCTTT	CATSRDVYREAFF
TRBV7-3	-	-	TRBJ1-6	TGTGCCAGCAGCTTAGGGGCAGAGAATTCACCCCTCCACTTT	CASSLGAENSPLHF
TRBV7-3	-	once	TRBJ2-3	TGTGCCAGCAGCTTATCCAGCGGGCTCAGCACAGATACGCAGTATTTT	CASSLSSGLSTDTQYF
TRBV6-5	-	-	TRBJ1-3	TGTGCCAGCAGGGTAAGACACGGCGAAGGAAACACCATATATTTT	CASRVRHGEGNTIYF
TRBV4-1	TRBD2	-	TRBJ2-2	TGCGCCAGCAGCCGAAGAAGTCCCAGCGGGGGGACGAACACCGGGGAGCTGTTTTTT	CASSRRSPSGGTNTGELFF
TRBV29-1	TRBD2	-	TRBJ2-1	TGCAGCGTTGAAGCACGGGGGGGCCGGGACAATGAGCAGTTCTTC	CSVEARGGRDNEQFF
TRBV19	-	-	TRBJ1-1	TGTGCCAGTAGTATCCAGGGTAGGGGCACTGAAGCTTTCTTT	CASSIQGRGTEAFF
TRBV30	-	once	TRBJ1-3	TGTGCCTGGAGTGTAACAGGGACCTCTGGAAACACCATATATTTT	CAWSVTGTSGNTIYF
TRBV3-1/TRBV3-2	TRBD2	-	TRBJ2-1	TGTGCCAGCAGCCAGGGGGGGGATGAGCAGTTCTTC	CASSQGGDEQFF
TRBV7-7	-	once	TRBJ2-1	TGTGCCAACACCCCATTGGGCATGAGCAATGAGCAGTTCTTC	CANTPLGMSNEQFF
TRBV19	TRBD1	-	TRBJ2-7	TGTGCCAGTAGTGGAGAAGCAGAGGACAGGGGGTGGTACGAGCAGTACTTC	CASSGEAEDRGWYEQYF
TRBV10-3	-	-	TRBJ1-2	TGTGCCATCAGTGAACGCCGGGACACTCGTGGCTACACCTTC	CAISERRDTRGYTF
TRBV4-3	TRBD1	many	TRBJ1-2	TGCGCCAGCAGCCAGACCGGGACAGGAGATGGCTACACCTTC	CASSQTGTGDGYTF